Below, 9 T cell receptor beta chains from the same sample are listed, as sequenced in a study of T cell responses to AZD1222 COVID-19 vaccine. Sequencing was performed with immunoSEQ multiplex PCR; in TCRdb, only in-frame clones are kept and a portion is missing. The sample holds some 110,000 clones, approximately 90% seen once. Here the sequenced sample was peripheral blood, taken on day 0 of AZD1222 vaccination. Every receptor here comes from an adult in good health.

The CDR3 bases are TGTGCCAGCAGCCCCAGGGGAACCACCGACAACACCATATATTTT. Its translation is CASSPRGTTDNTIYF. The V and J genes are TRBV2 and TRBJ1-3; a possible D gene is TRBD1 (6 bases). Trimming took off 6 bases at V and 7 bases at J, with 19 bases between the two ends. CDR3 length: 15 amino acids. Per germline, CDR1 SNHLY and CDR2 FYNNEI.

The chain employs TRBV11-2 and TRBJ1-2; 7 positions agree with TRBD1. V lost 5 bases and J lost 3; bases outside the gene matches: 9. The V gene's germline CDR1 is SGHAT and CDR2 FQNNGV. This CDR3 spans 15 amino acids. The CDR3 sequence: CASSPRTGAYYGYTF. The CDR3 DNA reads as TGTGCCAGCAGCCCAAGGACAGGAGCCTACTATGGCTACACCTTC.

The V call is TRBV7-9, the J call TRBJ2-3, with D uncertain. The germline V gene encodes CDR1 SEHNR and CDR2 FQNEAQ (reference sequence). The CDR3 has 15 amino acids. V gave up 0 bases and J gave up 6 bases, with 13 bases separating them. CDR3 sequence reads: CASSLAPAAPDTQYF. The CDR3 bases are TGTGCCAGCAGCTTAGCACCTGCGGCTCCTGATACGCAGTATTTT.

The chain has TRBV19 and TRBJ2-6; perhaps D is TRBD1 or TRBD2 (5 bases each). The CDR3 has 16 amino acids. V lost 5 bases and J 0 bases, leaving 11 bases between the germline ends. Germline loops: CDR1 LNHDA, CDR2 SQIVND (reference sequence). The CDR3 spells CASSGGRLSGANVLTF. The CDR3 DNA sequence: TGTGCCAGTAGTGGGGGACGCCTCTCTGGGGCCAACGTCCTGACTTTC.

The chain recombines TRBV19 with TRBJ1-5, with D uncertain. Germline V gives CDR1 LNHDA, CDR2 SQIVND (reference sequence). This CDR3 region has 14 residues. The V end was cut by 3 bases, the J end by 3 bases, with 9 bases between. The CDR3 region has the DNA TGTGCCAGTAGTATTTGGAAGGACAATCAGCCCCAGCATTTT. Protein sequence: CASSIWKDNQPQHF.

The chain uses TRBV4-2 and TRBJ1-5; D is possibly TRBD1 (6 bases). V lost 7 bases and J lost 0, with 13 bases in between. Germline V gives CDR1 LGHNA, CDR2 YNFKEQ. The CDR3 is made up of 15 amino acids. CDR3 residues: CASTKEQGSNQPQHF. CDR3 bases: TGTGCCAGCACCAAAGAACAGGGTAGCAATCAGCCCCAGCATTTT.

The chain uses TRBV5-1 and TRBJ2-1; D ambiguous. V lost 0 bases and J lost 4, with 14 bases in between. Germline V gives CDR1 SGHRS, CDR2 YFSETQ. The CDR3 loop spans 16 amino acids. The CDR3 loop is CASSLVSGLWYNEQFF. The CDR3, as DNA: TGCGCCAGCAGCTTGGTCTCCGGGTTGTGGTACAATGAGCAGTTCTTC.

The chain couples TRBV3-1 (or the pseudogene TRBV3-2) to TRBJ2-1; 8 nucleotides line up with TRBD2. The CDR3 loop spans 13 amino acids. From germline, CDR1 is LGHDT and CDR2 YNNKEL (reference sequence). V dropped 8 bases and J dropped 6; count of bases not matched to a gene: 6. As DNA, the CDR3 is TGTGCCAGCCTTCCTGCGGGGGGCAATGAGCAGTTCTTC. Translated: CASLPAGGNEQFF.

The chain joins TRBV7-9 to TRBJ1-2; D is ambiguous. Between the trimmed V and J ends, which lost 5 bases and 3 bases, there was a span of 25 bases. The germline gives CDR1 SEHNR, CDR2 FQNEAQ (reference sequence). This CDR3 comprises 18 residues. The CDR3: CASSPTMLVGPYYYGYTF. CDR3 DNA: TGTGCCAGCAGCCCGACCATGTTGGTAGGGCCGTACTACTATGGCTACACCTTC.